This is a list of T cell receptor beta chains from one sample in a study of cytomegalovirus exposure and HLA in healthy donors. Method: immunoSEQ multiplex PCR; TCRdb's copy keeps in-frame clones and lacks some. The sample yields fewer than 90,000 clones, under 80% seen once. The sample consisted of PBMCs. The receptors originated from a male donor in good health and CMV-seronegative. Both conserved end residues are part of each CDR3. Each record gives: CDR3 protein, CDR3 DNA, D gene, V gene, clone size, J gene, CDR3 length. A D gene is named only where the DNA matches it firmly. Size is stated for part of the rows, as once, few or many counts, or as a class when the clone is expanded.

cdr3_aa: CASDGGIAKNIQYF
cdr3_nt: TGTGCCAGCGACGGGGGTATAGCCAAAAACATTCAGTACTTC
d_call: NA
v_call: TRBV19
clone_size: NA
j_call: TRBJ2-4
cdr3_length: 14

cdr3_aa: CASTSPGGPGANGLTF
cdr3_nt: TGTGCCAGCACCTCCCCCGGGGGACCTGGGGCCAACGGCCTGACTTTC
d_call: NA
v_call: TRBV28
clone_size: NA
j_call: TRBJ2-6
cdr3_length: 16

cdr3_aa: CATSLEFSGPQHF
cdr3_nt: TGTGCCACCAGCCTAGAGTTCTCCGGGCCCCAGCATTTT
d_call: NA
v_call: TRBV6-4
clone_size: NA
j_call: TRBJ1-5
cdr3_length: 13

cdr3_aa: CASSGDRGGGSPETQYF
cdr3_nt: TGTGCCAGCAGCGGGGACAGGGGCGGTGGATCCCCCGAGACCCAGTACTTC
d_call: TRBD1
v_call: TRBV9
clone_size: NA
j_call: TRBJ2-5
cdr3_length: 17

cdr3_aa: CASSPLIPYGYTF
cdr3_nt: TGTGCCAGCAGCCCACTGATCCCCTATGGCTACACCTTC
d_call: NA
v_call: TRBV7-2
clone_size: once
j_call: TRBJ1-2
cdr3_length: 13

cdr3_aa: CASSGRQNYGYTF
cdr3_nt: TGTGCCAGCAGTGGGCGGCAGAACTATGGCTACACCTTC
d_call: NA
v_call: TRBV2
clone_size: NA
j_call: TRBJ1-2
cdr3_length: 13

cdr3_aa: CASSLATGGSYGYTF
cdr3_nt: TGTGCCAGCAGTTTGGCGACAGGGGGCAGCTATGGCTACACCTTC
d_call: TRBD1
v_call: TRBV6-5
clone_size: NA
j_call: TRBJ1-2
cdr3_length: 15

cdr3_aa: CASSEAGGWEGYTF
cdr3_nt: TGTGCCAGCAGTGAAGCAGGGGGATGGGAAGGCTACACCTTC
d_call: NA
v_call: TRBV6-1
clone_size: NA
j_call: TRBJ1-2
cdr3_length: 14

cdr3_aa: CASSLDSRHIDTQYF
cdr3_nt: TGCGCCAGCAGCTTGGATTCCAGGCACATAGATACGCAGTATTTT
d_call: NA
v_call: TRBV5-1
clone_size: NA
j_call: TRBJ2-3
cdr3_length: 15

cdr3_aa: CASSFNGQVPTYEQYF
cdr3_nt: TGTGCCAGCAGCTTTAACGGACAGGTACCCACCTACGAGCAGTACTTC
d_call: TRBD1
v_call: TRBV27
clone_size: few
j_call: TRBJ2-7
cdr3_length: 16

cdr3_aa: CASQRESNQPQHF
cdr3_nt: TGTGCCAGTCAGAGGGAGAGCAATCAGCCCCAGCATTTT
d_call: NA
v_call: TRBV7-2
clone_size: few
j_call: TRBJ1-5
cdr3_length: 13

cdr3_aa: CASRQTIGGAQPQHF
cdr3_nt: TGTGCCAGCAGACAAACGATCGGGGGAGCCCAGCCCCAGCATTTT
d_call: NA
v_call: TRBV6-1
clone_size: NA
j_call: TRBJ1-5
cdr3_length: 15

cdr3_aa: CASSLLTELAKNIQYF
cdr3_nt: TGTGCCAGCAGTTTGCTGACAGAGTTAGCCAAAAACATTCAGTACTTC
d_call: NA
v_call: TRBV6-6
clone_size: NA
j_call: TRBJ2-4
cdr3_length: 16

cdr3_aa: CASSKDQGYGYTF
cdr3_nt: TGTGCCAGCTCCAAGGACCAGGGCTATGGCTACACCTTC
d_call: NA
v_call: TRBV6-6
clone_size: NA
j_call: TRBJ1-2
cdr3_length: 13

cdr3_aa: CASRTGGTGLNQPQHF
cdr3_nt: TGCGCCAGCAGGACGGGCGGGACAGGGCTTAATCAGCCCCAGCATTTT
d_call: TRBD1
v_call: TRBV10-1
clone_size: NA
j_call: TRBJ1-5
cdr3_length: 16

cdr3_aa: CASSFHGDKTYEQYF
cdr3_nt: TGTGCCAGCAGCTTTCACGGGGACAAAACCTACGAGCAGTACTTC
d_call: NA
v_call: TRBV7-9
clone_size: NA
j_call: TRBJ2-7
cdr3_length: 15

cdr3_aa: CASSVTGLAGGAGELFF
cdr3_nt: TGTGCCAGCAGCGTAACCGGACTAGCGGGGGGGGCCGGGGAGCTGTTTTTT
d_call: TRBD2
v_call: TRBV9
clone_size: NA
j_call: TRBJ2-2
cdr3_length: 17

cdr3_aa: CASSPRVRNEKLFF
cdr3_nt: TGTGCCAGTAGTCCCAGGGTCCGAAATGAAAAACTGTTTTTT
d_call: NA
v_call: TRBV19
clone_size: NA
j_call: TRBJ1-4
cdr3_length: 14

cdr3_aa: CASSLGGQETQYF
cdr3_nt: TGTGCCAGCAGCCTAGGCGGGCAAGAGACCCAGTACTTC
d_call: NA
v_call: TRBV9
clone_size: NA
j_call: TRBJ2-5
cdr3_length: 13

cdr3_aa: CASSNGQGTDGYTF
cdr3_nt: TGTGCCAGCAGCAACGGACAGGGAACCGATGGCTACACCTTC
d_call: TRBD1
v_call: TRBV7-8
clone_size: NA
j_call: TRBJ1-2
cdr3_length: 14

cdr3_aa: CASSQHHREGQPQHF
cdr3_nt: TGCGCCAGCAGCCAACATCACAGGGAGGGTCAGCCCCAGCATTTT
d_call: NA
v_call: TRBV4-3
clone_size: NA
j_call: TRBJ1-5
cdr3_length: 15

cdr3_aa: CASSSHHDRNNQPQHF
cdr3_nt: TGTGCCAGCAGTTCACACCACGACAGAAACAATCAGCCCCAGCATTTT
d_call: NA
v_call: TRBV28
clone_size: NA
j_call: TRBJ1-5
cdr3_length: 16

cdr3_aa: CASSPDRNYGYTF
cdr3_nt: TGTGCCAGCAGCCCTGACAGAAACTATGGCTACACCTTC
d_call: NA
v_call: TRBV6-5
clone_size: once
j_call: TRBJ1-2
cdr3_length: 13

cdr3_aa: CASIGGATEAFF
cdr3_nt: TGTGCCAGCATTGGGGGGGCCACTGAAGCTTTCTTT
d_call: NA
v_call: TRBV28
clone_size: NA
j_call: TRBJ1-1
cdr3_length: 12

cdr3_aa: CASSPLGQLYEQYF
cdr3_nt: TGTGCCAGCAGCCCTTTGGGACAACTCTACGAGCAGTACTTC
d_call: NA
v_call: TRBV2
clone_size: NA
j_call: TRBJ2-7
cdr3_length: 14

cdr3_aa: CAISAGQGPLNTEAFF
cdr3_nt: TGTGCCATCAGTGCCGGACAGGGTCCCTTGAACACTGAAGCTTTCTTT
d_call: TRBD1
v_call: TRBV10-3
clone_size: NA
j_call: TRBJ1-1
cdr3_length: 16

cdr3_aa: CASTMTRQFYNEQFF
cdr3_nt: TGTGCCAGCACGATGACCCGACAGTTTTACAATGAGCAGTTCTTC
d_call: NA
v_call: TRBV27
clone_size: few
j_call: TRBJ2-1
cdr3_length: 15

cdr3_aa: CASSLVDSTGELFF
cdr3_nt: TGTGCCAGCAGCTTAGTGGACAGCACCGGGGAGCTGTTTTTT
d_call: NA
v_call: TRBV7-6
clone_size: NA
j_call: TRBJ2-2
cdr3_length: 14

cdr3_aa: CASGKRVTDTQYF
cdr3_nt: TGTGCCAGCGGGAAGCGGGTGACAGATACGCAGTATTTT
d_call: NA
v_call: TRBV6-5
clone_size: NA
j_call: TRBJ2-3
cdr3_length: 13

cdr3_aa: CASRLTGNEQYF
cdr3_nt: TGTGCCAGCAGATTAACAGGGAACGAGCAGTACTTC
d_call: NA
v_call: TRBV28
clone_size: NA
j_call: TRBJ2-7
cdr3_length: 12

cdr3_aa: CASSSGIPGANVLTF
cdr3_nt: TGTGCCAGCAGCTCAGGGATCCCTGGGGCCAACGTCCTGACTTTC
d_call: NA
v_call: TRBV6-6
clone_size: few
j_call: TRBJ2-6
cdr3_length: 15

cdr3_aa: CASSLGGRNNEQFF
cdr3_nt: TGTGCCAGCAGCTTAGGGGGCCGTAACAATGAGCAGTTCTTC
d_call: NA
v_call: TRBV11-2
clone_size: few
j_call: TRBJ2-1
cdr3_length: 14

cdr3_aa: CASSDRGLTDTQYF
cdr3_nt: TGTGCCAGCAGCGACAGGGGGCTCACAGATACGCAGTATTTT
d_call: TRBD1
v_call: TRBV6-6
clone_size: few
j_call: TRBJ2-3
cdr3_length: 14

cdr3_aa: CASSLADRKYGYTF
cdr3_nt: TGTGCCAGCAGCTTAGCAGACAGGAAGTATGGCTACACCTTC
d_call: NA
v_call: TRBV7-8
clone_size: NA
j_call: TRBJ1-2
cdr3_length: 14

cdr3_aa: CASRTDPYGYTF
cdr3_nt: TGTGCCAGCAGGACAGACCCCTATGGCTACACCTTC
d_call: NA
v_call: TRBV28
clone_size: NA
j_call: TRBJ1-2
cdr3_length: 12

cdr3_aa: CASSYGGTWHYGYTF
cdr3_nt: TGTGCCAGCAGTTACGGGGGGACGTGGCACTATGGCTACACCTTC
d_call: NA
v_call: TRBV6-5
clone_size: NA
j_call: TRBJ1-2
cdr3_length: 15

cdr3_aa: CASSPDGARHLAKNIQYF
cdr3_nt: TGTGCCAGCAGCCCAGATGGCGCTAGGCACCTAGCCAAAAACATTCAGTACTTC
d_call: NA
v_call: TRBV11-3
clone_size: few
j_call: TRBJ2-4
cdr3_length: 18

cdr3_aa: CASRADSTYEQYF
cdr3_nt: TGTGCCAGCAGGGCCGACAGTACCTACGAGCAGTACTTC
d_call: NA
v_call: TRBV2
clone_size: once
j_call: TRBJ2-7
cdr3_length: 13

cdr3_aa: CASRGGWGSTDTQYF
cdr3_nt: TGTGCCAGCAGGGGAGGGTGGGGGAGCACAGATACGCAGTATTTT
d_call: TRBD2
v_call: TRBV25-1
clone_size: NA
j_call: TRBJ2-3
cdr3_length: 15

cdr3_aa: CASSLQGDTGELFF
cdr3_nt: TGTGCCAGCAGTTTACAGGGTGACACCGGGGAGCTGTTTTTT
d_call: NA
v_call: TRBV27
clone_size: NA
j_call: TRBJ2-2
cdr3_length: 14

cdr3_aa: CASSPRTPPNTEAFF
cdr3_nt: TGTGCCAGCAGCCCCCGAACACCCCCGAACACTGAAGCTTTCTTT
d_call: NA
v_call: TRBV7-2
clone_size: NA
j_call: TRBJ1-1
cdr3_length: 15

cdr3_aa: CASSAYAGAGEQYF
cdr3_nt: TGCGCCAGCAGTGCCTACGCGGGGGCAGGCGAGCAGTACTTC
d_call: NA
v_call: TRBV10-2
clone_size: NA
j_call: TRBJ2-7
cdr3_length: 14